These T cell receptor beta chains were read from a single sample in a study of control samples from healthy donors and cancer patients. Profiling relied on immunoSEQ multiplex PCR, and the TCRdb table lists in-frame clones only, not all of them. The table records approximately 97,000 clones, around 92% of them present only once. Sequencing input: blood. All receptors derive from a woman under 30 in good health. Both conserved end residues are part of each CDR3.

V gene	J gene	CDR3 protein
TRBV7-9	TRBJ1-5	CASSPGTVINQPQHF
TRBV19	TRBJ2-2	CASSIVGLRGTGELFF
TRBV12-3/TRBV12-4	TRBJ2-7	CASSSSGGYEQYF
TRBV11-2	TRBJ2-5	CASRQQGGLQETQYF
TRBV5-4	TRBJ2-1	CASSLGAGTSGNNEQFF
TRBV3-1/TRBV3-2	TRBJ2-3	CASSQNSGTQGDTQYF
TRBV6-4	TRBJ2-3	CASSKTSGAGEDTQYF
TRBV7-2	TRBJ2-6	CASSLRGGIGGANVLTF
TRBV7-9	TRBJ1-5	CASSLGTLRGQPQHF
TRBV30	TRBJ2-7	CAWNSGTGDYEQYF
TRBV19	TRBJ1-4	CASSFWGPNEKLFF
TRBV15	TRBJ2-7	CATSIGRGGLYEQYF
TRBV5-5	TRBJ1-2	CASSLETGVGLGYTF
TRBV7-3	TRBJ2-1	CASSLSGSYNEQFF
TRBV6-2/TRBV6-3	TRBJ2-7	CASSHQGLAGVVREQYF
TRBV4-1	TRBJ2-3	CASSATSADTQYF
TRBV5-1	TRBJ2-3	CASSLAGTGWLEPTDTQYF
TRBV2	TRBJ2-7	CASSTSGQDPYEQYF
TRBV6-5	TRBJ1-2	CASSRTGDRGYTF
TRBV5-1	TRBJ1-4	CASSLGGKTEKLFF
TRBV19	TRBJ2-1	CASSLTDESYNEQFF
TRBV6-5	TRBJ2-7	CASSHLGTEYF
TRBV7-2	TRBJ2-3	CASSSEVITDTQYF
TRBV19	TRBJ1-5	CASSIMAGGGQPQHF
TRBV18	TRBJ1-2	CASSDPGTGMTNYGYTF
TRBV7-7	TRBJ2-1	CASSSGTGTYNEQFF
TRBV21-1	TRBJ2-7	CASSPGRTYEQYF
TRBV27	TRBJ2-5	CASSSGGETQYF
TRBV28	TRBJ2-1	CASLLAGGQEFF
TRBV29-1	TRBJ1-1	CSASKANTEAFF
TRBV5-1	TRBJ1-6	CASSVQGFDSPLHF
TRBV27	TRBJ1-4	CASSNLAGSEKLFF
TRBV6-2/TRBV6-3	TRBJ2-6	CASSYSGGGANVLTF
TRBV11-3	TRBJ2-7	CASSLVESAYEQYF
TRBV2	TRBJ1-4	CASSETRSLSHEKLFF
TRBV10-1	TRBJ2-2	CASSDGTLANTGELFF
TRBV5-1	TRBJ2-7	CASSFSFYEQYF
TRBV27	TRBJ1-3	CASSLSTPPSSGNTIYF
TRBV29-1	TRBJ2-7	CSVDQQGGYEQYF
TRBV13	TRBJ2-1	CASSSQGLRYNEQFF
TRBV3-1/TRBV3-2	TRBJ2-7	CASSQTGQVLNQAQYF